The sample holds a few counts of the clone carrying this TCR beta chain. CDR3 length equals 14 residues. In germline, CDR1 is MNHEY, CDR2 SVGEGT. V was shortened by 3 bases and J by 2 bases, with 10 bases between the two germline ends. Unique molecular identifiers were used to barcode this TCRbeta library. From the PCR reads, TCRdb called clonotypes with MiXCR, one entry per CDR3 protein. The profile shows some 500,000 distinct CDR3 sequences, less than 35% of them singletons. This sample is part of a study of T-cell reconstitution after alpha-beta-depleted transplantation in children. Sample: PBMCs from the stem cell graft donor, taken from the stem cell graft. The chain recombines TRBV6-2 or TRBV6-3 with TRBJ2-5; D is ambiguous. This receptor was taken from a human donor who donated a stem cell graft to a child with aplastic anemia. DNA of the CDR3: TGTGCCAGCAGTTATTCGCGGAAACAAGAGACCCAGTACTTC. Residues: CASSYSRKQETQYF.